The clone carrying this T cell receptor beta chain was recorded at least ten times. The sample belongs to a study of T cells after yellow fever vaccination. Study context: Investigators sorted EM, EMRA, CM and Tscm memory subsets, relying on CD3, CD45RA, CCR7 and CD95. Fractions containing few cells were prepared with SMART-Seq v4 Ultra Low Input. Study findings and constraints: At day 0, almost all vaccine-responding clonotypes escaped detection in the sorted memory subsets.

The germline CDR1 and CDR2 sequences are SGHTA and FQGNSA. This CDR3 is built from 13 residues. V dropped 0 bases and J dropped 6 bases, with 9 bases sitting between them. TCRdb fed the 5' RACE reads into MiXCR, producing one record per CDR3 protein. The repertoire holds tens of thousands of distinct CDR3 sequences, with 4.5% as singletons. The specimen was PBMCs, either bulk or a sorted T-cell subset (CD4+, CD8+, memory, or dextramer-sorted; not recorded which), collected on the day of the yellow fever booster vaccination. This sequence joins TRBV7-2 and TRBJ2-7; D may be TRBD2 (6 bases). The clonotype was recovered from a man aged 18-30 years who received the YFV17D yellow fever vaccine. In nucleotides, the CDR3 is TGTGCCAGCAGCTTAGCGCAGGGAGGCGAGCAGTACGTC. It encodes CASSLAQGGEQYV.